The 28 T cell receptor beta chains reported below all come from one sample, sequenced in a study of OX40 agonist ivuxolimab in advanced cancers. Repertoires were generated with immunoSEQ multiplex PCR, while TCRdb's copy carries only in-frame clones and drops some. The table lists about 73,000 clones, more than 85% of them singletons. Sequencing used CD4+ or CD8+ T cells sorted from blood, obtained in a trial of the OX40 agonist ivuxolimab. The receptors stem from an adult with an advanced solid tumor such as melanoma, head and neck, liver or kidney cancer.

The rearrangement joins TRBV7-8 to TRBJ2-5; D is undetermined. The ends were cut back, 0 bases at V and 2 bases at J, with 10 bases in the middle. The germline CDR1 and CDR2 sequences are SGHVS and FQNEAQ. This CDR3 spans 15 amino acids. The CDR3 DNA follows: TGTGCCAGCAGCTTAGCTGCAGCCTATCAAGAGACCCAGTACTTC. This sequence encodes CASSLAAAYQETQYF. Looking up the rest from reference TRBV7-8 and TRBJ2-5 gives the full variable domain: GAGVSQSPRYKVAKRGQDVALRCDPISGHVSLFWYQQALGQGPEFLTYFQNEAQLDKSGLPSDRFFAERPEGSVSTLKIQRTQQEDSAVYLCASSLAAAYQETQYFGPGTRLLVL.

The chain uses TRBV7-8 and TRBJ1-2; tentative D call: TRBD1 (6 bases). Trimming shortened V by 1 base and J by 2 bases, and 14 bases separated the two germline ends. The CDR3 sequence is 16 residues long. Germline lookup yields CDR1 SGHVS and CDR2 FQNEAQ. CDR3 region: CASSLELVDSNYGYTF. In nucleotides, the CDR3 is TGTGCCAGCAGCTTAGAACTCGTGGACAGCAACTATGGCTACACCTTC.

The chain links TRBV7-6 to TRBJ2-5; 11 nucleotides agree with TRBD2. The germline V gene encodes CDR1 SGHVS and CDR2 FNYEAQ. J gave up 4 bases and V 1 base, and 8 bases lay outside the gene matches. The length of the CDR3 is 17 residues. CDR3 region: CASSLVISGGEGETQYF. The CDR3 nucleotides read TGTGCCAGCAGCTTAGTGATTAGCGGGGGGGAAGGAGAGACCCAGTACTTC.

V gene TRBV12-5 combines with J gene TRBJ2-3; no clear D gene. The CDR3 is 18 residues long. Per germline, CDR1 LGHNT and CDR2 FRNRAP. V was shortened by 7 bases and J by 2 bases, with 25 bases between the two germline ends. The CDR3 is CASANSSGYRSPTDTQYF. Written as DNA, the CDR3 is TGTGCTAGTGCCAACTCAAGTGGGTACAGATCCCCCACAGATACGCAGTATTTT.

The rearrangement joins TRBV11-2 to TRBJ2-1; the D is unclear. The CDR3 runs to 12 residues. Germline values: CDR1 SGHAT, CDR2 FQNNGV. The V and J ends lost 6 bases and 8 bases respectively, with 11 bases between them. CDR3 in amino acids: CASSPAWDEQFF. CDR3 DNA sequence: TGTGCCAGCAGTCCGGCCTGGGATGAGCAGTTCTTC.

CDR3 DNA sequence: TGCGCCAGCAACCCAGCGCCCGCGAACACTGAAGCTTTCTTT. Translated, it gives CASNPAPANTEAFF. V gene TRBV4-1 combines with J gene TRBJ1-1; D is undetermined. Germline V gene lookup returns CDR1 MGHRA and CDR2 YSYEKL. The ends were cut back, 7 bases at V and 1 base at J, with 13 bases in the middle. CDR3 length: 14 residues.

The chain couples TRBV19 to TRBJ1-2; D possibly corresponds to TRBD1 (6 bases). There are 14 residues in the CDR3. The germline V gene encodes CDR1 LNHDA and CDR2 SQIVND (reference sequence). The V gene lost 1 base and the J gene lost 4 bases, with 10 bases spanning the gap. The CDR3 DNA is TGTGCCAGTAGTATAGTCAGAGGGGGCTATGGCTACACCTTC. It specifies CASSIVRGGYGYTF.

In its sample, this clone was seen once. The gene calls are TRBV5-1 and TRBJ2-7; D is possibly TRBD2 (6 bases). The CDR3 extends over 12 amino acids. Germline lookup yields CDR1 SGHRS and CDR2 YFSETQ. V lost 8 bases and J 1 base, leaving 10 bases between the germline ends. The CDR3 loop reads CASRGVSYEQYF. DNA of the CDR3: TGCGCCAGTCGCGGGGTATCCTACGAGCAGTACTTC.

The chain carries TRBV7-2 and TRBJ1-4; no definite D call. Germline CDR1 SGHTA, CDR2 FQGNSA. V was trimmed by 5 bases and J by 5 bases, leaving 9 bases between them. The CDR3 length is 13 residues. The CDR3 loop reads CASSPPPNEKLFF. DNA of the CDR3: TGTGCCAGCAGCCCCCCACCGAATGAAAAACTGTTTTTT.

J is TRBJ2-7 and V is TRBV14; 7 nucleotides agree with TRBD1. The CDR3 sequence is 15 residues long. V lost 4 bases to trimming and J lost 3 bases; unmatched junction nucleotides: 9. Germline CDR1 is SGHDN and CDR2 is FVKESK. This chain's CDR3 is CASSPEQGFFYEQYF. Written as DNA, the CDR3 is TGTGCCAGCAGCCCGGAACAGGGGTTTTTCTACGAGCAGTACTTC.

The V gene is TRBV5-4, the J gene TRBJ1-2, with 7 bases fitting TRBD1. The CDR3 sequence is 15 residues long. The germline gives CDR1 SGHNT, CDR2 YYREEE (reference sequence). V shed 4 bases, J shed 3 bases, and the junction held 9 bases outside the gene matches. Here the CDR3 reads CASSPRRGRDYGYTF. The CDR3 region has the DNA TGTGCCAGCAGCCCTCGGAGGGGGCGCGACTATGGCTACACCTTC.

The genes are TRBV7-3 and TRBJ2-7; the match to TRBD1 covers 8 bases. V shed 4 bases, J shed 0 bases, and the junction held 5 bases outside the gene matches. CDR1 and CDR2 (germline): SGHTA, FQGTGA. This CDR3 region has 15 residues. CDR3 residues: CASSYQGASSYEQYF. The CDR3 coding sequence is TGTGCCAGCAGCTATCAGGGGGCCAGCTCCTACGAGCAGTACTTC.

The chain has TRBV19 and TRBJ1-1, with unresolved D. Germline assignment: CDR1 LNHDA and CDR2 SQIVND (reference sequence). The CDR3 is 11 amino acids. With 1 base removed from V and 11 bases from J, the gap between germline ends came to 8 bases. CDR3 residues: CASSIGWMAFF. For the CDR3, the DNA is TGTGCCAGTAGTATAGGGTGGATGGCTTTCTTT. The complete variable domain, with remaining parts taken from reference TRBV19 and TRBJ1-1, reads DGGITQSPKYLFRKEGQNVTLSCEQNLNHDAMYWYRQDPGQGLRLIYYSQIVNDFQKGDIAEGYSVSREKKESFPLTVTSAQKNPTAFYLCASSIGWMAFFGQGTRLTVV.

The chain couples TRBV7-9 to TRBJ2-7, with 8 nucleotides matching TRBD2. V was clipped by 0 bases and J by 5 bases; unmatched bases: 6. The CDR3 is 15 residues long. Looked up from germline, CDR1 is SEHNR and CDR2 is FQNEAQ (reference sequence). The CDR3 DNA follows: TGTGCCAGCAGCTTAGCCCCGGGGGGGCCCGACGAGCAGTACTTC. Translating it yields CASSLAPGGPDEQYF.

The CDR3 sequence is CASSATNEKLFF. CDR3 coding DNA: TGTGCCAGCAGCGCAACTAATGAAAAACTGTTTTTT. The chain is built from TRBV9 and TRBJ1-4; D is undetermined. This CDR3 spans 12 amino acids. Germline loops: CDR1 SGDLS, CDR2 YYNGEE. Trimming removed 3 bases from V and 0 bases from J, with 0 bases in between.

This sequence joins TRBV5-1 and TRBJ2-7, with 9 bases fitting TRBD1. Trimming took 5 bases from V and 0 from J; bases not matched to a gene: 9. The CDR3 is 16 amino acids. The germline V gene encodes CDR1 SGHRS and CDR2 YFSETQ. The CDR3 spells CASRPGQGISSYEQYF. CDR3 DNA: TGCGCCAGCAGACCTGGACAGGGGATTTCCTCCTACGAGCAGTACTTC.

V usage is TRBV14 and J usage is TRBJ2-6; no clear D gene. Germline assignment: CDR1 SGHDN and CDR2 FVKESK. V was clipped by 4 bases and J by 2 bases, with 6 bases between them. This CDR3 has 14 amino acids. The CDR3 is CASSPVPGANVLTF. CDR3 coding DNA: TGTGCCAGCAGCCCAGTACCTGGGGCCAACGTCCTGACTTTC. The variable domain in full, with the rest retrieved from reference TRBV14 and TRBJ2-6, is EAGVTQFPSHSVIEKGQTVTLRCDPISGHDNLYWYRRVMGKEIKFLLHFVKESKQDESGMPNNRFLAERTGGTYSTLKVQPAELEDSGVYFCASSPVPGANVLTFGAGSRLTVL.

The V and J genes are TRBV30 and TRBJ1-4; 9 bases agree with TRBD1. Germline trimming cut 3 bases from V and 14 bases from J; bases unmatched to any gene: 7. The CDR3 consists of 12 residues. CDR1 is GTSNPN, CDR2 SVGIG, per germline (reference sequence). The CDR3 DNA follows: TGTGCCTGGAGCTTGACAGGGGGGAATCTGTTTTTT. As protein: CAWSLTGGNLFF.

This chain links TRBV4-1 with TRBJ2-7; D is perhaps TRBD2 (5 bases). The V end lost 6 bases, the J end lost 3 bases, and 12 bases lay between the germline ends. CDR3 length equals 13 residues. The germline V gene encodes CDR1 MGHRA and CDR2 YSYEKL. The CDR3 is CASSPREDYEQYF. DNA for the CDR3: TGCGCCAGCAGTCCCCGGGAAGACTACGAGCAGTACTTC.

CDR3 bases: TGTGCTAGTGGTTCCCCCGTAGGCGACAATGAGCAGTTCTTC. Protein: CASGSPVGDNEQFF. The rearrangement uses TRBV12-5 and TRBJ2-1; D gene unclear. The CDR3 is made up of 14 amino acids. CDR1 and CDR2 (germline): LGHNT, FRNRAP. V shed 4 bases and J shed 5 bases, with 12 bases lying between them.

Notes on this clone: This sample also contains other DNA sequences that code for the same CDR3. V is TRBV4-2 and J is TRBJ2-5, with 9 bases lining up with TRBD2. The CDR3 has 15 amino acids. Germline CDR1 is LGHNA and CDR2 is YNFKEQ. V shed 0 bases, J shed 1 base, and the junction held 0 bases outside the gene matches. The CDR3 region is CASSQERGGQETQYF. CDR3 DNA sequence: TGTGCCAGCAGCCAAGAGCGGGGGGGCCAAGAGACCCAGTACTTC.

This sequence joins TRBV7-6 and TRBJ2-3; TRBD2 matches 12 bases. CDR1 and CDR2 (germline): SGHVS, FNYEAQ. The CDR3 spans 17 residues. After removal of 1 base from V and 2 bases from J, the junction contained 4 bases not matched to a gene. CDR3 region: CASSLETSGGTTDTQYF. The CDR3 DNA reads as TGTGCCAGCAGCTTAGAAACTAGCGGGGGGACCACAGATACGCAGTATTTT.

The J gene is TRBJ1-1, the V gene TRBV7-8; D call uncertain. This CDR3 comprises 14 residues. V shed 5 bases and J shed 4 bases, with 14 bases lying between them. Germline-derived CDR1 and CDR2 are SGHVS and FQNEAQ. The CDR3 sequence: CASSERVFGTEAFF. The CDR3 coding sequence is TGTGCCAGCAGCGAGAGGGTGTTCGGCACTGAAGCTTTCTTT.

The chain recombines TRBV7-9 with TRBJ2-7, with D possibly being TRBD1 or TRBD2 (5 bases each). This CDR3 is 13 amino acids long. Germline lookup yields CDR1 SEHNR and CDR2 FQNEAQ (reference sequence). Trimming removed 0 bases at V and 5 bases at J, with 8 bases between. The chain's CDR3 is CASSLALGDEQYF. CDR3 nucleotides: TGTGCCAGCAGCTTAGCGCTGGGGGACGAGCAGTACTTC.

The genes are TRBV5-6 and TRBJ2-3; possible D gene TRBD2, 7 bases. CDR3 length equals 15 residues. Per the germline V gene, CDR1 is SGHDT and CDR2 is YYEEEE. V lost 4 bases and J 5 bases, leaving 17 bases between the germline ends. The CDR3 bases are TGTGCCAGCAGCCCCTTACGGGGGGCTGGAGATACGCAGTATTTT. Its protein is CASSPLRGAGDTQYF. Using reference TRBV5-6 and TRBJ2-3 for the parts outside the CDR3, the full variable domain is DAGVTQSPTHLIKTRGQQVTLRCSPKSGHDTVSWYQQALGQGPQFIFQYYEEEERQRGNFPDRFSGHQFPNYSSELNVNALLLGDSALYLCASSPLRGAGDTQYFGPGTRLTVL.

V gene TRBV9 combines with J gene TRBJ2-5; 9 positions agree with TRBD1. The CDR3 loop spans 19 amino acids. CDR1 and CDR2 (germline): SGDLS, YYNGEE. V was clipped by 0 bases and J by 4 bases; unmatched bases: 16. In DNA form, the CDR3 reads TGTGCCAGCAGCGTAGAAAGGGGGAGGATTGGACAGGGGTTAGAGACCCAGTACTTC. The encoded protein is CASSVERGRIGQGLETQYF.

This chain links TRBV7-2 with TRBJ1-1; D is unresolved. Germline lookup yields CDR1 SGHTA and CDR2 FQGNSA. Trimming took 1 base from V and 3 from J, leaving 3 bases between them. CDR3 length: 12 amino acids. The CDR3 DNA is TGTGCCAGCAGCTTAGGCTACACTGAAGCTTTCTTT. The encoded protein is CASSLGYTEAFF. The variable domain in full, completed from reference TRBV7-2 and TRBJ1-1, reads GAGVSQSPSNKVTEKGKDVELRCDPISGHTALYWYRQSLGQGLEFLIYFQGNSAPDKSGLPSDRFSAERTGGSVSTLTIQRTQQEDSAVYLCASSLGYTEAFFGQGTRLTVV.

The rearrangement joins TRBV4-1 to TRBJ2-7, with a possible D match to TRBD2 (6 bases). This CDR3 region has 15 residues. The V gene's germline CDR1 is MGHRA and CDR2 YSYEKL. V lost 0 bases, J lost 0 bases, and 9 bases lay in between. The CDR3 nucleotides are TGCGCCAGCAGCCAAGATCGGGGGATCTCCTACGAGCAGTACTTC. Its translation is CASSQDRGISYEQYF.